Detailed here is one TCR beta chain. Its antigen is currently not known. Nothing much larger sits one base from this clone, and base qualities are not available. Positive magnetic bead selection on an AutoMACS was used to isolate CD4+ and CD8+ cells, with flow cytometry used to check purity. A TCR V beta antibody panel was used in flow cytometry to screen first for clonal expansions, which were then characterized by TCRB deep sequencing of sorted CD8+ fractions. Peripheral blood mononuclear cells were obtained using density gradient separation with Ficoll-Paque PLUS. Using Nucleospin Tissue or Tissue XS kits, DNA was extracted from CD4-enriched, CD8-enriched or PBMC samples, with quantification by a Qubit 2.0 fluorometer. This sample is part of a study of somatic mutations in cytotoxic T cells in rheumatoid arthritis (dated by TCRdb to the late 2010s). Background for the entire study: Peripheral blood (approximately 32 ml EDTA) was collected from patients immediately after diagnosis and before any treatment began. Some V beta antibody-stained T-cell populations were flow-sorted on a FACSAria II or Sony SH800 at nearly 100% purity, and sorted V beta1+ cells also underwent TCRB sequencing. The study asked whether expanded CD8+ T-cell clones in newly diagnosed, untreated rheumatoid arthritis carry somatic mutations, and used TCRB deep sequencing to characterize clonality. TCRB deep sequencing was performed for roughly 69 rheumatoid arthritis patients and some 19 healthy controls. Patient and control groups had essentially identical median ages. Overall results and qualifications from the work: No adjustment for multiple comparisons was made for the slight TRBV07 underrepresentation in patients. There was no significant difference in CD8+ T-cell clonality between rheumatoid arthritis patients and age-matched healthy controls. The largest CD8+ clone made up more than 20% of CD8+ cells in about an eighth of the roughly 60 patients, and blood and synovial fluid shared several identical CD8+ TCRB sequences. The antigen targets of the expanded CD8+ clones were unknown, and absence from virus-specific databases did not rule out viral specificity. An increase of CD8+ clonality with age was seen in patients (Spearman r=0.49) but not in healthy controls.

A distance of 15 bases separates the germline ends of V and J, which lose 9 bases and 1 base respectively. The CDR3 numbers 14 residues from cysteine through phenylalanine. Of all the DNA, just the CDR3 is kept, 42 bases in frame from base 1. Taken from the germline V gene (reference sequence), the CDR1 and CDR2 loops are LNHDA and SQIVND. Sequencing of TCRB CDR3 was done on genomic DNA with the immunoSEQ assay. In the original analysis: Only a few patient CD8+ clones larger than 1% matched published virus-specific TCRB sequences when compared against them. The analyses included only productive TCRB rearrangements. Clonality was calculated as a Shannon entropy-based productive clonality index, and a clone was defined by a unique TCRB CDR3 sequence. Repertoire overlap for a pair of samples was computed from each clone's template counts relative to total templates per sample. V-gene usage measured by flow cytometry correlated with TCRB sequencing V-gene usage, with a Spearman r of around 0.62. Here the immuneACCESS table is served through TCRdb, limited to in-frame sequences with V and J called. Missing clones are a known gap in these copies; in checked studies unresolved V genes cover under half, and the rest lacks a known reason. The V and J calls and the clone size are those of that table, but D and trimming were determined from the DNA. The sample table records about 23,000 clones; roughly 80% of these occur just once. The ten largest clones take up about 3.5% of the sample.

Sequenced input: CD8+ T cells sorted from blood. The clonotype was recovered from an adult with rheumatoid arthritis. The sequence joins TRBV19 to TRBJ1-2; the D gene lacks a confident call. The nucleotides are TGTGCCAGCAAACCTGGGAACGGTAACTATGGCTACACCTTC. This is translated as CASKPGNGNYGYTF. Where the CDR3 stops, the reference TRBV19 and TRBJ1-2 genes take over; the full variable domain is DGGITQSPKYLFRKEGQNVTLSCEQNLNHDAMYWYRQDPGQGLRLIYYSQIVNDFQKGDIAEGYSVSREKKESFPLTVTSAQKNPTAFYLCASKPGNGNYGYTFGSGTRLTVV.